This TCR beta chain was sequenced for a study of T-cell reconstitution after alpha-beta-depleted transplantation in children. TCRbeta library preparation incorporated unique molecular identifiers. One entry per CDR3 protein results from TCRdb running MiXCR on the PCR reads. The sample contains about 610,000 distinct CDR3 sequences, about 10% of which appear only once. V lost 2 bases to trimming and J lost 2 bases, with 10 bases between them. This CDR3 region has 15 residues. Germline V gene lookup returns CDR1 KGHSH and CDR2 LQKENI. Material: PBMCs from the stem cell graft donor, obtained from the stem cell graft. The V call is TRBV18, the J call TRBJ1-3, with a possible D match to TRBD1 (5 bases). The receptor's source is a human donor who donated a stem cell graft to a child with acute myeloid leukemia. The CDR3 bases are TGTGCCAGCTCACCAGTCCAGACAGCTGGAAACACCATATATTTT. Translating it yields CASSPVQTAGNTIYF.